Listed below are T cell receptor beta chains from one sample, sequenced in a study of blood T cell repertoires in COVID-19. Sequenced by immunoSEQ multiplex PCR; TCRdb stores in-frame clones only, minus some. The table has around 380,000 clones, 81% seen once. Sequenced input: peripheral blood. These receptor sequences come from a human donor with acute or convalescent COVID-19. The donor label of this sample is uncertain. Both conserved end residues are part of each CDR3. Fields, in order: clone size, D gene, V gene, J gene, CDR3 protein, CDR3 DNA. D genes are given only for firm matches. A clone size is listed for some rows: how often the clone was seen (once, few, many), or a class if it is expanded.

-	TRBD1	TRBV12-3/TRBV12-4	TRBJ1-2	CASSSGGWGYTF	TGTGCCAGCAGTTCAGGGGGCTGGGGCTACACCTTC
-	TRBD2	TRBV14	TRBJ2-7	CASSPAGVRYEQYF	TGTGCCAGCAGCCCCGCGGGAGTTCGCTACGAGCAGTACTTC
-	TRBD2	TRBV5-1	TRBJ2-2	CASSLTSGGTGELFF	TGCGCCAGCAGCCTGACTAGCGGGGGCACCGGGGAGCTGTTTTTT
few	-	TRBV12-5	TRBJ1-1	CASGLVMEGTWVNTEAFF	TGTGCTAGTGGTTTGGTCATGGAGGGGACCTGGGTGAACACTGAAGCTTTCTTT
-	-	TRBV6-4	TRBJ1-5	CASSSTGNQPQHF	TGTGCCAGCAGCTCGACCGGGAATCAGCCCCAGCATTTT
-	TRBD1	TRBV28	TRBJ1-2	CASTRDRGRFGYTF	TGTGCCAGCACCCGGGACAGGGGGCGGTTTGGCTACACCTTC
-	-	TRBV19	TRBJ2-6	CASKDSSGANVLTF	TGTGCCAGCAAGGACAGCTCTGGGGCCAACGTCCTGACTTTC
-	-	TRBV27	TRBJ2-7	CASSPAIRTPYEQYF	TGTGCCAGCAGTCCCGCGATACGGACACCCTACGAGCAGTACTTC
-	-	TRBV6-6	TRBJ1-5	CASTATVVQPQHF	TGTGCCAGCACCGCGACAGTGGTTCAGCCCCAGCATTTT
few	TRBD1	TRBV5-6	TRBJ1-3	CASTADRGNTIYF	TGTGCCAGCACTGCGGACAGGGGGAACACCATATATTTT
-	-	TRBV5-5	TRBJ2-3	CASSLSGWSAGTDTQYF	TGTGCCAGCAGCTTGTCGGGATGGTCAGCGGGCACAGATACGCAGTATTTT
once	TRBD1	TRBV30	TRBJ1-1	CAWSMGQGFTEAFF	TGTGCCTGGAGTATGGGACAGGGGTTCACTGAAGCTTTCTTT
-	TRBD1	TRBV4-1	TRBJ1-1	CASSQGPGGPNTEAFF	TGCGCCAGCAGCCAAGGGCCAGGGGGCCCGAACACTGAAGCTTTCTTT
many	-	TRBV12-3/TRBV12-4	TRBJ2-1	CASSLYENNEQFF	TGTGCCAGCAGTTTATATGAGAACAATGAGCAGTTCTTC
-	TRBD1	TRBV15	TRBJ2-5	CATSRGGPGQGKTETQYF	TGTGCCACCAGCAGAGGGGGCCCGGGACAGGGGAAGACAGAGACCCAGTACTTC
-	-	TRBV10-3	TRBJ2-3	CAISGQGSTDTQYF	TGTGCCATCAGTGGGCAGGGTAGCACAGATACGCAGTATTTT
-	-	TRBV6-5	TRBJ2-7	CASSLSGTHHEQYF	TGTGCCAGCAGTTTATCCGGGACACACCACGAGCAGTACTTC
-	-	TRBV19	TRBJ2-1	CASLGLDTYNEQFF	TGTGCCAGTTTGGGACTGGATACCTACAATGAGCAGTTCTTC
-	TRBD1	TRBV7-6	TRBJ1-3	CASSLAAGTGFGNTIYF	TGTGCCAGCAGCTTAGCTGCCGGGACAGGGTTCGGAAACACCATATATTTT
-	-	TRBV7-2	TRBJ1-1	CASSLQDGVNTEAFF	TGTGCCAGCAGCTTACAGGACGGGGTTAACACTGAAGCTTTCTTT
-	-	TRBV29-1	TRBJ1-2	CSVLTGELIGYTF	TGCAGCGTATTGACAGGCGAGTTAATCGGCTACACCTTC
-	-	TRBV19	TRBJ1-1	CASSYDKNTEAFF	TGTGCCAGTAGTTATGACAAGAACACTGAAGCTTTCTTT
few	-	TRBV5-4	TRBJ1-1	CASSLAMVTSTEAFF	TGTGCCAGCAGCTTGGCTATGGTAACCTCCACTGAAGCTTTCTTT
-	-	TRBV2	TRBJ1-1	CASSDQGLMNTEAFF	TGTGCCAGCAGTGATCAGGGCCTAATGAACACTGAAGCTTTCTTT
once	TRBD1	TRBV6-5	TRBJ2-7	CASSLWDSSYEQYF	TGTGCCAGCAGTCTATGGGACAGCTCCTACGAGCAGTACTTC
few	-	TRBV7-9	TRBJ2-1	CASSLAGGFNEQFF	TGTGCCAGCAGCTTAGCGGGAGGATTCAATGAGCAGTTCTTC
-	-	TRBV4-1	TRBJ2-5	CASSQVTSDQETQYF	TGCGCCAGCAGCCAAGTTACGAGCGATCAAGAGACCCAGTACTTC
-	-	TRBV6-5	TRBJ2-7	CASSYSGATYEQYF	TGTGCCAGCAGTTACTCGGGAGCCACCTACGAGCAGTACTTC
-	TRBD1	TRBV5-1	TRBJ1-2	CASSQTGLYGYTF	TGCGCCAGCAGCCAGACAGGGCTCTATGGCTACACCTTC
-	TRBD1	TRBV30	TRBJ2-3	CAWDRASTDTQYF	TGTGCCTGGGACAGGGCGAGCACAGATACGCAGTATTTT
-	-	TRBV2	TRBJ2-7	CASSDLGPNEQYF	TGTGCCAGCAGTGATTTGGGGCCCAACGAGCAGTACTTC